This T cell receptor (beta chain) originates from a study of T-cell reconstitution after alpha-beta-depleted transplantation in children. Study outcomes and limitations: One year post-transplant, T-cell counts and diversity were largely derived from T cells produced anew. By about two months after transplant, alpha-beta T cells reportedly arose from several hundred graft clones that had expanded. After transplant, high TCRbeta diversity at day 60 in some patients arose from surviving recipient T cells and thymic progenitors.

TCRbeta library preparation incorporated unique molecular identifiers. MiXCR, applied by TCRdb to the PCR reads, yields one record per CDR3 protein. The sample shows about 460,000 distinct CDR3 sequences, roughly 11% of them seen only once. The CDR3 is 14 amino acids. CDR1 SGHDN and CDR2 FVKESK come from the germline V gene. Trimming took 5 bases from V and 1 from J, leaving 11 bases between them. This clonotype was seen only a few times. Its antigen remains unknown. Sequenced here: PBMCs, mostly from graft donor cells, sampled 180 days after TCRalphabeta/CD19-depleted stem cell transplant. This TCR derives from a female patient aged 2-10 years who had a stem cell transplant for aplastic anemia, so the T cells may come from the graft donor. The chain couples TRBV14 to TRBJ2-5; a weak D match, TRBD2 (6 bases). The CDR3 nucleotides read TGTGCCAGCAGCACCGGGAGATTCCAAGAGACCCAGTACTTC. This sequence encodes CASSTGRFQETQYF.